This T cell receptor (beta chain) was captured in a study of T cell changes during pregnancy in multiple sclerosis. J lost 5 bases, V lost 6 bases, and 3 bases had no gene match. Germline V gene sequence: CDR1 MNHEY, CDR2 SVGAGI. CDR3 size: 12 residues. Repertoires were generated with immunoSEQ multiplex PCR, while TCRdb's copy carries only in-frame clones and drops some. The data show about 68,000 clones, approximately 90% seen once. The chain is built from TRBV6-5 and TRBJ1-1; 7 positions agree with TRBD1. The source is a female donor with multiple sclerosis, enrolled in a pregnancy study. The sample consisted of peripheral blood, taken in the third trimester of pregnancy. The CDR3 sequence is CASREGATEAFF. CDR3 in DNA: TGTGCCAGCAGGGAGGGGGCAACTGAAGCTTTCTTT.